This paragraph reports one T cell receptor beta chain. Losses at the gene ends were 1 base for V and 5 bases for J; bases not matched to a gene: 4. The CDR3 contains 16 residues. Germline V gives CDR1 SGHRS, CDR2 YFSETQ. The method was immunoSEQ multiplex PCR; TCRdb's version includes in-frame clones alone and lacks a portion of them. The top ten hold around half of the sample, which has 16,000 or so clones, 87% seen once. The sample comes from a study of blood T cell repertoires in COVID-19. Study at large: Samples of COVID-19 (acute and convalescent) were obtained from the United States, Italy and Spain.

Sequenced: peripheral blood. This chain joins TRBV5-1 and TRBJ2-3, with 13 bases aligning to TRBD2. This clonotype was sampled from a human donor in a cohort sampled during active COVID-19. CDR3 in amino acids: CASSLRLAGGGDTQYF. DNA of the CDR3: TGCGCCAGCAGCTTGCGACTAGCGGGGGGAGGAGATACGCAGTATTTT. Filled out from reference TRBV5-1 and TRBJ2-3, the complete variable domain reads KAGVTQTPRYLIKTRGQQVTLSCSPISGHRSVSWYQQTPGQGLQFLFEYFSETQRNKGNFPGRFSGRQFSNSRSEMNVSTLELGDSALYLCASSLRLAGGGDTQYFGPGTRLTVL.